This T cell receptor (beta chain) was identified during a study of tumor-infiltrating lymphocytes in primary liver carcinoma. For the study at large: Tumor stage was T1-T3 N0M0, and tumor size was roughly 4 to 10 cm across.

As concerns this clonotype: Antigen specificity is unknown. The conserved closing phenylalanine or tryptophan is absent in this CDR3, likely reflecting a read error.

The study co-extracted DNA and RNA from around 18-30 mg of unsorted bulk tissue. The germline CDR1 and CDR2 sequences are MNHEY and SVGAGI. There are 14 residues in the CDR3. The ends were cut back, 6 bases at V and 2 bases at J, with 14 bases in the middle. With a constant-region primer, TCR beta cDNA was made from approximately 500 ng of total RNA. What produced the TCR beta libraries was three nested multiplex PCR rounds using slightly modified ARM-PCR. Investigators reported that the first two PCR rounds, at around 9 cycles each, used TRBV1-TRBV30 forward primers with a C-beta reverse primer. TCRdb reprocessed the multiplex PCR reads with MiXCR, giving one entry per CDR3 protein. The sample yields about 50,000 distinct CDR3 sequences, about 77% seen once. Study findings and constraints: Pairs comparing tumor with adjacent tissue or blood overlapped less than pairs drawn from tumor regions.

This clonotype originated in a middle-aged man with primary liver carcinoma and hepatitis B virus infection. Sequencing was carried out using liver tumor tissue from sampling region 5. Documented subset: tumor region T5, tumor centre. The rearrangement links TRBV6-5 to TRBJ2-7; unclear D gene. The CDR3 loop is CASRLTTPTYEQYS. The CDR3 nucleotides are TGTGCCAGCAGGCTGACGACACCTACCTACGAGCAGTACTCC.